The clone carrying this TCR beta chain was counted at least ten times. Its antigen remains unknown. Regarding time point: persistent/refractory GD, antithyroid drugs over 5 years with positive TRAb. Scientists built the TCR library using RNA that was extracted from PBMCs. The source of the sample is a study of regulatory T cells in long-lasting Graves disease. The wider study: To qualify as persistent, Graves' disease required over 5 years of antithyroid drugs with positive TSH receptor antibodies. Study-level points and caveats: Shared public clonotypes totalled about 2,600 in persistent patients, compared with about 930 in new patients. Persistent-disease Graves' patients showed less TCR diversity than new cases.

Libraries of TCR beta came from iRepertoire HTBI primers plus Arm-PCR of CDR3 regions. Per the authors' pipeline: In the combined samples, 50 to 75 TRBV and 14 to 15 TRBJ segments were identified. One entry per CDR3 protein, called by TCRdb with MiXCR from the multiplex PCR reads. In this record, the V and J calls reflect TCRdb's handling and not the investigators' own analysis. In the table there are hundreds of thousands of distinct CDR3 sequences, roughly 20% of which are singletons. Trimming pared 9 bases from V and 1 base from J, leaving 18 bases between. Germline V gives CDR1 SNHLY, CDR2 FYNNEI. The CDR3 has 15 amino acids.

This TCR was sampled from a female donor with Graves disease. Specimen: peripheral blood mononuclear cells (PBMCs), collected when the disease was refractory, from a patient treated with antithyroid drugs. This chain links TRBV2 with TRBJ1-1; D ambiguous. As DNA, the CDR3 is TGTGCCAGTCACTTTGGGCCTCGGGGGAACACTGAAGCTTTCTTT. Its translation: CASHFGPRGNTEAFF.